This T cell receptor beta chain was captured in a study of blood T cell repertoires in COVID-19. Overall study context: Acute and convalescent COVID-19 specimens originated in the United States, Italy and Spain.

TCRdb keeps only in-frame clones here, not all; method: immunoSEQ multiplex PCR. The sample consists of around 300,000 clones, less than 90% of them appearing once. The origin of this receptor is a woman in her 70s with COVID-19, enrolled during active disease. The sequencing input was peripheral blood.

The CDR3 loop is CASSNEASETQYF. The CDR3 region has the DNA TGCGCCAGCAGCAACGAGGCGTCGGAGACCCAGTACTTC. The V call is TRBV5-1, the J call TRBJ2-5; D remains unclear. The CDR3 length is 13 residues. With 4 bases removed from V and 5 bases from J, the gap between germline ends came to 12 bases. Per the germline V gene, CDR1 is SGHRS and CDR2 is YFSETQ. Supplemented by reference TRBV5-1 and TRBJ2-5, the full variable domain reads KAGVTQTPRYLIKTRGQQVTLSCSPISGHRSVSWYQQTPGQGLQFLFEYFSETQRNKGNFPGRFSGRQFSNSRSEMNVSTLELGDSALYLCASSNEASETQYFGPGTRLLVL.